These 29 T cell receptor beta chains were all obtained from the same sample, sequenced in a study of T cell repertoires in cytomegalovirus infection. TCRdb reanalysed the reads using MiXCR and keeps one entry per CDR3 protein. This repertoire shows 300,000 to 400,000 distinct CDR3 sequences, almost 30% found once; its top ten account for around 20%. These TCRs are of unknown antigen specificity. The material sequenced was cultured PBMCs, taken from culture after CMV antigen stimulation. These receptors came from a human donor in good health (CMV status not recorded). Some clones in this sample may be carry-over from other donors' samples.

This sequence joins TRBV4-1 and TRBJ2-1; possible D gene TRBD1, 6 bases. V lost 3 bases, J lost 10 bases, and 16 bases lay in between. Germline CDR1 is MGHRA and CDR2 is YSYEKL. The CDR3 is 14 residues long. The CDR3 spells CASSQNGGGPEQFF. CDR3 DNA: TGCGCCAGCAGCCAGAATGGGGGCGGCCCAGAGCAGTTCTTC.

The chain combines TRBV7-6 with TRBJ2-5, with 9 bases identical to TRBD2. This CDR3 is built from 16 residues. Germline CDR1 and CDR2: SGHVS and FNYEAQ. The J segment lost 4 bases and the V segment lost 0 bases, leaving 6 bases of the junction unmatched. CDR3 residues: CASSLAHSGGGETQYF. CDR3 nucleotide sequence: TGTGCCAGCAGCTTAGCTCATAGCGGGGGTGGAGAGACCCAGTACTTC. The variable domain in full, with the rest retrieved from reference TRBV7-6 and TRBJ2-5, is GAGVSQSPRYKVTKRGQDVALRCDPISGHVSLYWYRQALGQGPEFLTYFNYEAQQDKSGLPNDRFSAERPEGSISTLTIQRTEQRDSAMYRCASSLAHSGGGETQYFGPGTRLLVL.

In its sample, this clonotype was seen a few times. The chain uses TRBV20-1 and TRBJ1-1; tentative D call: TRBD1 (5 bases). The CDR3 totals 14 residues. Germline CDR1 and CDR2: DFQATT and SNEGSKA (reference sequence). Trimming cost V 3 bases and J 5 bases, with 16 bases left between them. The CDR3 sequence: CSARRGRDGTEAFF. CDR3 nucleotide sequence: TGCAGTGCTAGGAGAGGACGGGACGGGACTGAAGCTTTCTTT.

The rearrangement joins TRBV4-2 to TRBJ2-3; 7 nucleotides align to TRBD1. CDR3 length: 13 residues. The V gene's germline CDR1 is LGHNA and CDR2 YNFKEQ. With V trimmed by 4 bases and J by 6 bases, 4 bases remained unmatched. The CDR3 coding sequence is TGTGCCAGCAGCCGAACACAGGGGGATACGCAGTATTTT. Translation: CASSRTQGDTQYF.

Details on this clonotype: A much larger clone is a single base away; this may be a read error. The chain employs TRBV7-2 and TRBJ1-2, with no clear D. The CDR3 extends over 11 amino acids. CDR1 SGHTA and CDR2 FQGNSA come from the germline V gene. The CDR3 DNA reads TGTCCCAGCAGCTTATTCACTGGCTACACCTTC. It translates to CPSSLFTGYTF.

For this clonotype: The junction differs from germline at one of its ends, possibly a read error. V gene TRBV7-2 combines with J gene TRBJ1-1; D not resolved. The germline CDR1 and CDR2 sequences are SGHTA and FQGNSA. This CDR3 has 15 amino acids. The CDR3 protein is CASSLATLGNTEAFF. Here the CDR3 DNA reads TGTGCCAGCAGCCTAGCGACCCTGGGGAACACTGAAGCTTTCTTT.

The genes are TRBV19 and TRBJ1-2, with 7 nucleotides matching TRBD1. CDR1 LNHDA and CDR2 SQIVND come from the germline V gene (reference sequence). CDR3 length equals 15 residues. Losses at the gene ends were 8 bases for V and 7 bases for J; bases not matched to a gene: 16. The CDR3 spells CASDDQTGANGGYTF. The CDR3 nucleotides read TGTGCCAGTGATGACCAAACAGGGGCGAACGGTGGCTACACCTTC.

This clonotype came up a few times. The chain's CDR3 is CASSYGYNSPLHF. The CDR3 DNA follows: TGTGCCAGCAGTTACGGATATAATTCACCCCTCCACTTT. The V and J genes are TRBV27 and TRBJ1-6; D remains ambiguous. Germline assignment: CDR1 MNHEY and CDR2 SMNVEV (reference sequence). V dropped 4 bases and J dropped 4 bases, with 5 bases sitting between them. The CDR3 loop spans 13 amino acids.

Here the CDR3 DNA reads TGTGCCAGCAGCCTTGGGGTCGGTAATTCACCCCTCCACTTT. Protein sequence: CASSLGVGNSPLHF. The V and J genes are TRBV6-6 and TRBJ1-6; D gene uncertain. From germline, CDR1 is MNHNY and CDR2 SVGAGI (reference sequence). V was trimmed by 6 bases and J by 6 bases, leaving 12 bases between them. The CDR3 runs 14 residues.

This clonotype was seen only a few times. The chain couples TRBV19 to TRBJ2-4; TRBD1 aligns across 12 bases. The CDR3 is made up of 16 amino acids. V lost 5 bases to trimming and J lost 8 bases; unmatched junction nucleotides: 10. CDR1 and CDR2 (germline): LNHDA, SQIVND (reference sequence). Here the CDR3 reads CASSFGTGGDIDIQYF. The CDR3 DNA reads TGTGCCAGTAGTTTTGGGACAGGGGGCGATATAGACATTCAGTACTTC.

This clonotype occurred a few times. The gene calls are TRBV20-1 and TRBJ1-2; D may be TRBD1 (5 bases). The V gene lost 4 bases and the J gene lost 0 bases, with 6 bases spanning the gap. CDR1 DFQATT and CDR2 SNEGSKA come from the germline V gene (reference sequence). This CDR3 region has 12 residues. The chain's CDR3 is CSAKTANYGYTF. The DNA for the CDR3 is TGCAGTGCTAAGACAGCTAACTATGGCTACACCTTC.

This clonotype was counted between two and nine times. The chain combines TRBV12-3 or TRBV12-4 with TRBJ1-2; no clear D. CDR3 length: 14 residues. V dropped 6 bases and J dropped 5 bases, with 16 bases sitting between them. The CDR3 loop is CASSPTGLLYGYTF. DNA of the CDR3: TGTGCCAGCAGCCCTACCGGACTGTTATATGGCTACACCTTC.

The rearrangement joins TRBV20-1 to TRBJ1-5, with a tentative D call TRBD1 (6 bases). Trimming stripped 3 bases from V and 5 bases from J, with 14 bases between. Per the germline V gene, CDR1 is DFQATT and CDR2 is SNEGSKA (reference sequence). This CDR3 region has 14 residues. This CDR3 is CSASGWDTDQPQHF. DNA of the CDR3: TGCAGTGCTAGTGGTTGGGACACGGATCAGCCCCAGCATTTT.

The genes are TRBV20-1 and TRBJ1-5, with D tentatively TRBD1 (6 bases). Trimming removed 4 bases from V and 7 bases from J, with 11 bases in between. The CDR3 sequence is 12 residues long. Germline lookup yields CDR1 DFQATT and CDR2 SNEGSKA (reference sequence). This CDR3 reads CSATGARQPQHF. In DNA form, the CDR3 reads TGCAGTGCTACGGGGGCGAGGCAGCCCCAGCATTTT.

J is TRBJ1-1 and V is TRBV24-1; 8 bases align to TRBD1. The trim removed 4 bases at V and 4 bases at J, leaving 13 bases unmatched. Germline values: CDR1 KGHDR, CDR2 SFDVKD. CDR3 length equals 17 residues. CDR3 protein: CATSESEGRGRGTEAFF. The DNA of the CDR3 is TGTGCCACCAGTGAGTCAGAGGGCAGGGGGCGAGGCACTGAAGCTTTCTTT.

This clonotype has just a few counts. The V gene is TRBV10-3, the J gene TRBJ2-3, with TRBD2 identical over 7 bases. The CDR3 is made up of 14 amino acids. After removal of 4 bases from V and 4 bases from J, the junction contained 5 bases not matched to a gene. Germline CDR1 and CDR2: ENHRY and SYGVKD. The CDR3 loop reads CAISAAGRADTQYF. The CDR3 region has the DNA TGTGCCATCAGTGCAGCGGGGCGGGCAGATACGCAGTATTTT.

The CDR3: CASSFPPAGSNQPQHF. The CDR3 DNA follows: TGTGCCAGCAGTTTCCCCCCGGCAGGAAGCAATCAGCCCCAGCATTTT. The V gene is TRBV6-6, the J gene TRBJ1-5; D uncertain. Germline assignment: CDR1 MNHNY and CDR2 SVGAGI (reference sequence). CDR3 length: 16 amino acids. V was clipped by 4 bases and J by 1 base, with 14 bases between them.

This chain joins TRBV20-1 and TRBJ2-1, with TRBD1 matching 9 bases. The CDR3 is 14 amino acids. CDR1 is DFQATT and CDR2 is SNEGSKA in the germline V gene (reference sequence). The V gene end was trimmed by 3 bases and the J gene end by 2 bases; junction bases not matched to a gene: 2. The CDR3 loop is CSASGTGPYNEQFF. In DNA form, the CDR3 reads TGCAGTGCTAGCGGGACAGGGCCCTACAATGAGCAGTTCTTC.

The J gene is TRBJ1-1, the V gene TRBV28; D uncertain. The length of the CDR3 is 15 residues. The V gene lost 6 bases and the J gene lost 2 bases, with 16 bases spanning the gap. Germline V gives CDR1 MDHEN, CDR2 SYDVKM. CDR3 loop: CASRIGEKINTEAFF. The CDR3 nucleotides read TGTGCCAGCAGAATCGGGGAGAAGATTAACACTGAAGCTTTCTTT.

The chain has TRBV2 and TRBJ2-3; the D is unclear. This CDR3 spans 15 amino acids. Germline assignment: CDR1 SNHLY and CDR2 FYNNEI. V was cut by 3 bases and J by 1 base, with 11 bases left in between. CDR3 in DNA: TGTGCCAGCAGTGAGGCCTTTTGGCGCACAGATACGCAGTATTTT. Protein: CASSEAFWRTDTQYF.

This clonotype occurred a few times. The chain carries TRBV7-3 and TRBJ2-7, with 8 bases identical to TRBD2. The trim removed 8 bases at V and 6 bases at J, leaving 9 bases unmatched. In germline, CDR1 is SGHTA, CDR2 FQGTGA. This CDR3 region has 13 residues. DNA for the CDR3: TGTGCCAGCGGCGCGGGACTAGGGGGCGAGCAGTACTTC. Translating it yields CASGAGLGGEQYF.

Many counts were recorded for this clonotype. The genes are TRBV7-2 and TRBJ2-5, with D perhaps TRBD1 or TRBD2 (5 bases each). V shed 3 bases and J shed 5 bases, with 13 bases lying between them. The CDR3 has 14 amino acids. From germline, CDR1 is SGHTA and CDR2 FQGNSA. This CDR3 reads CASSLGPRVETQYF. The CDR3 DNA is TGTGCCAGCAGCTTGGGACCCCGGGTCGAGACCCAGTACTTC.

This clonotype appeared a few times. The rearrangement links TRBV4-2 to TRBJ2-1; 9 bases match TRBD2. The junction had 3 bases not matched to a gene; V was cut back by 0 bases and J by 3 bases. From germline, CDR1 is LGHNA and CDR2 YNFKEQ. The CDR3 spans 16 residues. CDR3 sequence (DNA): TGTGCCAGCAGCCAAGATCTAGCGGGAAACTACAATGAGCAGTTCTTC. This codes for CASSQDLAGNYNEQFF.

V and J are TRBV29-1 and TRBJ1-1; the D gene is possibly TRBD1 (6 bases). The ends were cut back, 7 bases at V and 5 bases at J, with 17 bases in the middle. The CDR3 has 13 residues. Germline CDR1 is SQVTM and CDR2 is ANQGSEA. In nucleotides, the CDR3 is TGCAGCGCAACCTCGGGGGGGCCTACTGAAGCTTTCTTT. It encodes CSATSGGPTEAFF.

As DNA, the CDR3 is TGCGCCAGCAGCACCCGACTAGCGCTAGATACGCAGTATTTT. Its protein is CASSTRLALDTQYF. V and J are TRBV4-1 and TRBJ2-3, with 8 nucleotides matching TRBD2. Germline CDR1 is MGHRA and CDR2 is YSYEKL. J was trimmed by 5 bases and V by 5 bases; bases with no gene match: 6. This CDR3 is 14 amino acids long.

This clonotype was seen only a few times. The chain links TRBV19 to TRBJ1-5, with unresolved D. The CDR3 loop spans 12 amino acids. CDR1 and CDR2 from the germline V gene are LNHDA and SQIVND (reference sequence). Trimming took 8 bases from V and 6 from J, leaving 11 bases between them. CDR3 in DNA: TGTGCCAGTCGGGGTCCTCTTCAGCCCCAGCATTTT. It yields the protein CASRGPLQPQHF.

The rearrangement joins TRBV5-1 to TRBJ2-5; a possible D gene is TRBD2 (7 bases). CDR1 is SGHRS, CDR2 YFSETQ, per germline. The V gene lost 2 bases and the J gene lost 2 bases, with 13 bases spanning the gap. CDR3 length: 15 amino acids. CDR3 residues: CASSLGGGRQETQYF. DNA of the CDR3: TGCGCCAGCAGCTTAGGGGGGGGACGGCAAGAGACCCAGTACTTC.

The chain employs TRBV7-9 and TRBJ1-4; TRBD1 matches at 7 bases. Losses at the gene ends were 5 bases for V and 8 bases for J; bases not matched to a gene: 11. The CDR3 is 15 amino acids. Germline V CDR1 and CDR2: SEHNR, FQNEAQ (reference sequence). The CDR3 nucleotides read TGTGCCAGCAGCCTACATACAGGGGCGGTCGAAAAACTGTTTTTT. Residues: CASSLHTGAVEKLFF.

The rearrangement uses TRBV5-4 and TRBJ2-1; TRBD1 matches at 8 bases. The CDR3 spans 13 residues. V gave up 4 bases and J gave up 15 bases; unmatched junction bases: 12. Germline V gene data show CDR1 as SGHNT and CDR2 as YYREEE (reference sequence). As DNA, the CDR3 is TGTGCCAGCAGCCCCAGCCCCCAGGGGGCTGCGTTCTTC. This gives the protein CASSPSPQGAAFF.